This entry concerns a single T cell receptor (beta chain). Distinct nucleotide sequences in the sample also encode this CDR3. The sample is drawn from a study of blood T cell repertoires in COVID-19. Overall study: COVID-19 samples, acute and convalescent, were from the United States, Italy and Spain. T cells, B-cell-depleted T cells, or PBMCs provided the cDNA or gDNA that served as material.

Trimming at V came to 6 bases and at J to 5 bases, leaving 7 bases not matched to a gene. This CDR3 is 14 amino acids long. CDR1 is MNHEY and CDR2 is SMNVEV in the germline V gene (reference sequence). In the original analysis: Quantification of nucleated cells was approximated via reference gene primer amplification. The table came from immunoSEQ multiplex PCR; TCRdb's copy has only in-frame clones and leaves some out. That table gives V, J and clone size, and the DNA gave D and trimming. The repertoire holds 180,000 or so clones, with about nine tenths as singletons. Sequences were obtained from peripheral blood. The V gene is TRBV27, the J gene TRBJ2-3; 8 positions match TRBD2. The receptor was derived from a woman aged 45-59 years with acute or convalescent COVID-19. DNA for the CDR3: TGTGCCAGCAGGGGAGCGGGGGCAGGAGATACGCAGTATTTT. Its protein is CASRGAGAGDTQYF.